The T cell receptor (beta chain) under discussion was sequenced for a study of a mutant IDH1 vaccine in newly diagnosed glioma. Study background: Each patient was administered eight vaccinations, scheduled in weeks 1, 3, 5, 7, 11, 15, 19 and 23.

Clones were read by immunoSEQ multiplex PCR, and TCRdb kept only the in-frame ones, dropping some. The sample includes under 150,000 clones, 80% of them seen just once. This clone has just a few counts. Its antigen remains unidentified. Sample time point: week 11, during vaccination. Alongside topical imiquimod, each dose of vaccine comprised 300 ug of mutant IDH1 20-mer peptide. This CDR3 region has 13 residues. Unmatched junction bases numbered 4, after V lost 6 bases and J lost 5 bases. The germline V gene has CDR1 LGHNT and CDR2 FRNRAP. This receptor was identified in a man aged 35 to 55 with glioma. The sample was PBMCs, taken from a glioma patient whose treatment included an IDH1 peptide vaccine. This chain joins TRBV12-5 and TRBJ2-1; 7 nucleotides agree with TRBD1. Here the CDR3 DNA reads TGTGCTAGTGGGTCGGGACAGCACAATGAGCAGTTCTTC. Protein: CASGSGQHNEQFF.